This note documents a single T cell receptor (beta chain) sequence. Its antigen is unidentified. These data originate in a study of CD8 T cells in Susac syndrome. Study outcomes and limitations: Regarding the TCR sequencing and HLA analysis, the study admitted that a relatively small number of individuals were involved.

The multiple sclerosis controls, all treatment-naive patients, had relapsing-remitting disease that was stable or active. TEMRA cells were FACS-enriched, and CD8+ and CD4+ T cells were isolated negatively. cDNA came from roughly 0.53 to 1 ug RNA primed by random hexamers. TCRdb reanalysed the immunoSEQ multiplex PCR reads using MiXCR and keeps one entry per CDR3 protein. The sample lists some 200,000 distinct CDR3 sequences, over 90% occurring once. The V and J ends lost 2 bases and 5 bases, in that order; junction bases with no gene match: 9. The CDR3 consists of 16 residues. V gene TRBV23-1 combines with J gene TRBJ2-3; 8 positions agree with TRBD2. TRBV23-1 is known as an ORF, though its function is uncertain. Sequenced input: CD4+ T cells from PBMCs. The TCR originated in a human donor with multiple sclerosis. The CDR3 DNA follows: TGCGCCAGCAGTCAAATCCGGGAGGGCCAAAGAGATACGCAGTATTTT. It is translated as CASSQIREGQRDTQYF.